The 29 T cell receptor beta chains below were found in one sample sequenced in a study of Ad26.COV2.S vaccination and SARS-CoV-2 variants. Stated treatment: about 20 received Ad26.COV2.S at low or high dose, single or two shots; 5 received placebo; per-sample allocation not given. At day 63 after the first vaccine or placebo injection, samples were drawn. The method was immunoSEQ multiplex PCR; TCRdb's version includes in-frame clones alone and lacks a portion of them. The sample includes about 470,000 clones, roughly 88% of them seen just once. The source was peripheral blood, collected in a trial of Ad26.COV2.S vaccine versus placebo. These receptors were obtained from a person between 18 and 65 years old who received the Ad26.COV2.S COVID-19 vaccine or a placebo.

CDR3 region: CASSLGLAGQETQYF. CDR3 coding DNA: TGTGCCAGCAGCTTGGGACTAGCGGGACAAGAGACCCAGTACTTC. The chain employs TRBV13 and TRBJ2-5, with 13 bases lining up with TRBD2. CDR1 PRHDT and CDR2 FYEKMQ come from the germline V gene (reference sequence). Trimming took 3 bases from V and 2 from J; bases not matched to a gene: 0. This CDR3 spans 15 amino acids.

V gene TRBV5-1 combines with J gene TRBJ2-7; a weak D match, TRBD1 (6 bases). The CDR3 covers 16 residues. Germline values: CDR1 SGHRS, CDR2 YFSETQ. The V and J ends lost 0 bases and 1 base respectively, with 14 bases between them. CDR3 protein: CASSLGLRQGSYEQYF. In DNA form, the CDR3 reads TGCGCCAGCAGCTTGGGTCTACGGCAGGGGTCCTACGAGCAGTACTTC. Variable domain in full (rest from reference TRBV5-1 and TRBJ2-7): KAGVTQTPRYLIKTRGQQVTLSCSPISGHRSVSWYQQTPGQGLQFLFEYFSETQRNKGNFPGRFSGRQFSNSRSEMNVSTLELGDSALYLCASSLGLRQGSYEQYFGPGTRLTVT.

This clone has just a few counts. The chain employs TRBV30 and TRBJ1-3, with D uncertain. Per the germline V gene, CDR1 is GTSNPN and CDR2 is SVGIG (reference sequence). This CDR3 has 15 residues. Trimming took 4 bases from V and 4 from J, leaving 17 bases between them. Here the CDR3 DNA reads TGTGCCTGGACCCACGATCGGGTGGGAGGAAACACCATATATTTT. This sequence encodes CAWTHDRVGGNTIYF.

Ten or more counts support this clone. The rearrangement uses TRBV11-2 and TRBJ2-7; D unresolved. The CDR3 extends over 11 amino acids. The V gene's germline CDR1 is SGHAT and CDR2 FQNNGV. The V and J ends lost 5 bases and 0 bases respectively, with 2 bases between them. In DNA, the CDR3 is TGTGCCAGCAGCGTCTCCTACGAGCAGTACTTC. Amino acid sequence: CASSVSYEQYF. Full variable domain (outside the CDR3, taken from reference TRBV11-2 and TRBJ2-7): EAGVAQSPRYKIIEKRQSVAFWCNPISGHATLYWYQQILGQGPKLLIQFQNNGVVDDSQLPKDRFSAERLKGVDSTLKIQPAKLEDSAVYLCASSVSYEQYFGPGTRLTVT.

CDR3 DNA: TGTGCCAGTAGTATAGGGGACAGGGCCTACGAGCAGTACTTC. It is translated as CASSIGDRAYEQYF. The rearrangement joins TRBV19 to TRBJ2-7; 9 bases match TRBD1. The CDR3 is made up of 14 amino acids. Germline trimming cut 1 base from V and 2 bases from J; bases unmatched to any gene: 0. The germline V gene has CDR1 LNHDA and CDR2 SQIVND (reference sequence).

The chain carries TRBV5-5 and TRBJ1-1; D remains unclear. Trimming shortened V by 0 bases and J by 5 bases, and 14 bases separated the two germline ends. Germline assignment: CDR1 SGHKS and CDR2 YYEKEE (reference sequence). The CDR3 totals 15 residues. DNA of the CDR3: TGTGCCAGCAGCTTGGGGGCTCGGGTAGGGACTGAAGCTTTCTTT. It codes for CASSLGARVGTEAFF. The variable domain in full, with the rest retrieved from reference TRBV5-5 and TRBJ1-1, is DAGVTQSPTHLIKTRGQQVTLRCSPISGHKSVSWYQQVLGQGPQFIFQYYEKEERGRGNFPDRFSARQFPNYSSELNVNALLLGDSALYLCASSLGARVGTEAFFGQGTRLTVV.

CDR3 sequence reads: CASSYSRTSGSSKNIQYF. CDR3 DNA: TGTGCCAGCAGTTACTCGAGGACTAGCGGGAGTAGCAAAAACATTCAGTACTTC. This chain joins TRBV6-2 or TRBV6-3 and TRBJ2-4, with TRBD2 identical over 13 bases. Germline lookup yields CDR1 MNHEY and CDR2 SVGEGT. The V segment lost 0 bases and the J segment 3 bases; nucleotides outside the gene matches: 5. The CDR3 consists of 18 residues.

This rearrangement joins TRBV7-9 to TRBJ2-1; 9 bases align to TRBD2. The V gene's germline CDR1 is SEHNR and CDR2 FQNEAQ (reference sequence). This CDR3 has 16 residues. V lost 1 base, J lost 7 bases, and 8 bases stayed unmatched. The CDR3 DNA is TGTGCCAGCAGCTTAGGGTCTCTAGCGGGATTAAATGAGCAGTTCTTC. It specifies CASSLGSLAGLNEQFF.

This chain joins TRBV19 and TRBJ1-5; D call uncertain. The CDR3 is made up of 14 amino acids. The germline V and J ends were trimmed by 0 bases and 9 bases, with 12 bases remaining between them. The germline gives CDR1 LNHDA, CDR2 SQIVND (reference sequence). In DNA, the CDR3 is TGTGCCAGTAGTATAGAAGGAGGTGATCGGCCCCAGCATTTT. Translation gives CASSIEGGDRPQHF.

This chain uses TRBV27 with TRBJ2-7; TRBD2 matches 10 bases. Germline CDR1 is MNHEY and CDR2 is SMNVEV (reference sequence). Trimming took 2 bases from V and 3 from J; bases not matched to a gene: 4. This CDR3 region has 15 residues. CDR3 residues: CASSLGSGRIYEQYF. The DNA for the CDR3 is TGTGCCAGCAGTTTAGGTAGCGGGAGGATCTACGAGCAGTACTTC.

Only one count was recorded for this clone. V usage is TRBV9 and J usage is TRBJ1-6; D gene ambiguous. The V gene's germline CDR1 is SGDLS and CDR2 YYNGEE. Between the trimmed V and J ends, which lost 3 bases and 8 bases, there was a span of 6 bases. This CDR3 is built from 12 residues. The CDR3, as DNA: TGTGCCAGCAGCGGACTGGATTCACCCCTCCACTTT. It translates to CASSGLDSPLHF.

The chain couples TRBV14 to TRBJ1-1; D perhaps matches TRBD1 (6 bases). The CDR3 is 14 amino acids. The V and J ends lost 0 bases and 5 bases respectively, with 10 bases between them. Per the germline V gene, CDR1 is SGHDN and CDR2 is FVKESK. The CDR3 protein is CASSQEQGRTEAFF. CDR3 nucleotides: TGTGCCAGCAGCCAAGAACAGGGAAGAACTGAAGCTTTCTTT.

The J gene is TRBJ2-7, the V gene TRBV4-3, with 11 positions matching TRBD2. V lost 4 bases, J lost 2 bases, and 4 bases stayed unmatched. This CDR3 region has 15 residues. Germline V gene sequence: CDR1 LGHNA, CDR2 YSLEER. CDR3 region: CASSRGTSGTYEQYF. The DNA of the CDR3 is TGCGCCAGCAGCCGAGGGACTAGCGGAACCTACGAGCAGTACTTC.

In regard to this clone: This sample includes further DNA sequences coding for the same CDR3. The CDR3 loop is CASSLDGYTGELFF. CDR3 nucleotides: TGTGCCAGCAGCTTAGATGGGTACACCGGGGAGCTGTTTTTT. The chain couples TRBV7-9 to TRBJ2-2; no clear D. Deletions cut 1 base from V and 3 bases from J, with 6 bases between. The CDR3 sequence is 14 residues long. CDR1 SEHNR and CDR2 FQNEAQ come from the germline V gene (reference sequence).

This chain uses TRBV5-1 with TRBJ2-3, with no clear D. The V gene lost 5 bases and the J gene lost 0 bases, with 10 bases spanning the gap. The germline CDR1 and CDR2 sequences are SGHRS and YFSETQ. The CDR3 has 14 amino acids. This CDR3 is CASRIQRSTDTQYF. The CDR3 bases are TGCGCCAGCAGAATCCAACGTAGCACAGATACGCAGTATTTT.

This clone was detected once. This chain links TRBV19 with TRBJ1-2; D gene ambiguous. Trimming shortened V by 0 bases and J by 8 bases, and 10 bases separated the two germline ends. This CDR3 has 13 amino acids. The germline CDR1 and CDR2 sequences are LNHDA and SQIVND (reference sequence). CDR3 nucleotide sequence: TGTGCCAGTAGTATAGATCGGGAGGAGGGCTACACCTTC. Translated: CASSIDREEGYTF.

Here the CDR3 reads CASSLLGLAGNEQYF. DNA for the CDR3: TGTGCCAGCAGCTTACTGGGACTAGCGGGAAACGAGCAGTACTTC. This chain joins TRBV7-2 and TRBJ2-7; the match to TRBD2 covers 13 bases. With V trimmed by 2 bases and J by 5 bases, 3 bases remained unmatched. In germline, CDR1 is SGHTA, CDR2 FQGNSA. This CDR3 contains 15 residues.

The rearrangement links TRBV7-3 to TRBJ1-5; D is unclear. V lost 3 bases, J lost 2 bases, and 8 bases lay in between. There are 14 residues in the CDR3. Germline V gene lookup returns CDR1 SGHTA and CDR2 FQGTGA. The CDR3 reads CASSFQRGNQPQHF. CDR3 in DNA: TGTGCCAGCAGCTTCCAGCGGGGCAATCAGCCCCAGCATTTT.

This clone appeared once. The chain employs TRBV4-2 and TRBJ2-7; D is perhaps TRBD1 or TRBD2 (7 bases each). The CDR3 sequence is 18 residues long. Germline-derived CDR1 and CDR2 are LGHNA and YNFKEQ. The germline V and J ends were trimmed by 4 bases and 2 bases, with 24 bases remaining between them. As DNA, the CDR3 is TGTGCCAGCAGCCGACCCAGAGGGGGAGGGGGCCACCCCTACGAGCAGTACTTC. This translates into CASSRPRGGGGHPYEQYF.

The chain recombines TRBV7-3 with TRBJ2-1; D possibly corresponds to TRBD2 (5 bases). This CDR3 has 16 amino acids. The germline V gene encodes CDR1 SGHTA and CDR2 FQGTGA. Between the trimmed V and J ends, which lost 5 bases and 2 bases, there was a span of 16 bases. The CDR3 region has the DNA TGTGCCAGCAGCCATAGGACTCCTGAAACCTACAATGAGCAGTTCTTC. Protein sequence: CASSHRTPETYNEQFF. Full variable domain (rest looked up from reference TRBV7-3 and TRBJ2-1): GAGVSQTPSNKVTEKGKYVELRCDPISGHTALYWYRQSLGQGPEFLIYFQGTGAADDSGLPNDRFFAVRPEGSVSTLKIQRTERGDSAVYLCASSHRTPETYNEQFFGPGTRLTVL.

This clone was seen just once. The chain has TRBV15 and TRBJ1-6, with TRBD1 matching over 12 bases. CDR1 and CDR2 (germline): LNHNV, YYDKDF (reference sequence). The junction had 7 bases not matched to a gene; V was cut back by 1 base and J by 3 bases. This CDR3 has 19 amino acids. The CDR3 DNA reads as TGTGCCACCAGCAGAGCCGCGGGACAGGGGGCCCACTATAATTCACCCCTCCACTTT. Protein sequence: CATSRAAGQGAHYNSPLHF.

V is TRBV30 and J is TRBJ1-2; D gene ambiguous. The CDR3 length is 12 residues. V was trimmed by 3 bases and J by 7 bases, leaving 12 bases between them. CDR1 and CDR2 from the germline V gene are GTSNPN and SVGIG (reference sequence). The CDR3 spells CAWRISTGGYTF. The DNA of the CDR3 is TGTGCCTGGAGAATAAGCACGGGTGGCTACACCTTC. Full variable domain (rest looked up from reference TRBV30 and TRBJ1-2): SQTIHQWPATLVQPVGSPLSLECTVEGTSNPNLYWYRQAAGRGLQLLFYSVGIGQISSEVPQNLSASRPQDRQFILSSKKLLLSDSGFYLCAWRISTGGYTFGSGTRLTVV.

The chain links TRBV11-1 to TRBJ2-7, with a weak D call TRBD2 (5 bases). The length of the CDR3 is 13 residues. CDR1 and CDR2 from the germline V gene are SGHAT and FQDESV (reference sequence). Trimming cost V 2 bases and J 5 bases, with 10 bases left between them. CDR3 coding DNA: TGTGCCAGCAGCTTAACGGGGATCGACGAGCAGTACTTC. It specifies CASSLTGIDEQYF.

V is TRBV19 and J is TRBJ2-7; the match to TRBD1 covers 9 bases. There are 14 residues in the CDR3. V lost 6 bases and J lost 5; bases outside the gene matches: 8. CDR1 is LNHDA, CDR2 SQIVND, per germline (reference sequence). The CDR3 nucleotides are TGTGCCAGTAGAACCGGGACAGGGAGCCACGAGCAGTACTTC. This sequence encodes CASRTGTGSHEQYF.

The chain couples TRBV24-1 to TRBJ2-1; TRBD2 might be the D (6 bases). Germline V CDR1 and CDR2: KGHDR, SFDVKD. The CDR3 loop spans 14 amino acids. V shed 5 bases and J shed 2 bases, with 9 bases lying between them. The CDR3 nucleotides read TGTGCCACCAGTGGGAGGGCACCCTACAATGAGCAGTTCTTC. Translating it yields CATSGRAPYNEQFF.

This chain connects TRBV6-5 to TRBJ2-7; 8 bases fit TRBD2. J gave up 6 bases and V 10 bases, and 11 bases lay outside the gene matches. The CDR3 contains 13 residues. Germline assignment: CDR1 MNHEY and CDR2 SVGAGI. CDR3 sequence reads: CATLAGGGPEQYF. DNA of the CDR3: TGTGCCACCTTGGCGGGAGGAGGCCCCGAGCAGTACTTC.

This chain uses TRBV5-1 with TRBJ2-7; possibly TRBD2 for D (6 bases). Per the germline V gene, CDR1 is SGHRS and CDR2 is YFSETQ. This CDR3 spans 15 amino acids. With 0 bases removed from V and 5 bases from J, the gap between germline ends came to 15 bases. CDR3 sequence (DNA): TGCGCCAGCAGCTTGGCCGTCTCGGGAGCCAACGAGCAGTACTTC. Residues: CASSLAVSGANEQYF.

V is TRBV19 and J is TRBJ2-1; TRBD2 agrees at 10 bases. The CDR3 runs 14 residues. Trimming cost V 4 bases and J 7 bases; bases outside gene matches: 4. Germline V CDR1 and CDR2: LNHDA, SQIVND (reference sequence). CDR3 DNA: TGTGCCAGTAGTACTAGCGGGAGTATTAATGAGCAGTTCTTC. Translated: CASSTSGSINEQFF. The full variable domain, with the rest looked up from reference TRBV19 and TRBJ2-1, is DGGITQSPKYLFRKEGQNVTLSCEQNLNHDAMYWYRQDPGQGLRLIYYSQIVNDFQKGDIAEGYSVSREKKESFPLTVTSAQKNPTAFYLCASSTSGSINEQFFGPGTRLTVL.

This clone was seen only a few times. The rearrangement links TRBV7-9 to TRBJ2-7; D remains unclear. V was trimmed by 7 bases and J by 5 bases, leaving 6 bases between them. There are 10 residues in the CDR3. CDR1 is SEHNR, CDR2 FQNEAQ, per germline (reference sequence). Here the CDR3 reads CASTEDEQYF. Here the CDR3 DNA reads TGTGCCAGCACGGAAGACGAGCAGTACTTC. Full variable domain (rest looked up from reference TRBV7-9 and TRBJ2-7): DTGVSQNPRHKITKRGQNVTFRCDPISEHNRLYWYRQTLGQGPEFLTYFQNEAQLEKSRLLSDRFSAERPKGSFSTLEIQRTEQGDSAMYLCASTEDEQYFGPGTRLTVT.